Below, 27 T cell receptor beta chains from the same sample are listed, as sequenced in a study of T cell clonality in common variable immunodeficiency. Libraries were prepared by immunoSEQ multiplex PCR; TCRdb keeps only in-frame clonotypes and omits some of them. Observed in the sample are some 64,000 clones, none of them singletons. The sequenced sample consisted of peripheral blood mononuclear cells. These receptors were obtained from a person aged 18 to 75 in good health.

This clone was seen ten or more times. The CDR3 sequence is CASSEGAQVGTMNTEAFF. CDR3 bases read: TGTGCCAGCAGTGAGGGGGCCCAGGTCGGGACCATGAACACTGAA. V usage is TRBV2 and J usage is TRBJ1-1; maybe TRBD1 (6 bases). The read terminates 3 residues before the CDR3 end, so the remaining end is supplied by the germline J gene. The germline gives CDR1 SNHLY, CDR2 FYNNEI. V lost 3 bases to trimming and J lost 0 bases, with 20 bases between them. The length of the CDR3 is 18 residues.

This clone was detected many times. Read data end 3 residues before the CDR3 end; the end is taken from the germline J gene. The chain carries TRBV14 and TRBJ2-4; 9 nucleotides match TRBD1. The CDR3 spans 18 residues. Germline CDR1 reads SGHDN; CDR2 reads FVKESK. J gave up 5 bases and V 1 base, and 12 bases lay outside the gene matches. CDR3 bases read: TGTGCCAGCAGCCAAGCCCTAAGACGGACAGGGGCCCAAAACATT. Its protein is CASSQALRRTGAQNI. The whole CDR3 reads CASSQALRRTGAQNIQYF.

This clone was recorded at least ten times. The read terminates 3 residues ahead of where the CDR3 ends, so the germline J gene completes it. The chain employs TRBV29-1 and TRBJ1-2; the D is unclear. Per germline, CDR1 SQVTM and CDR2 ANQGSEA. The CDR3 spans 12 residues. V was trimmed by 0 bases and J by 2 bases, leaving 4 bases between them. Partial CDR3 DNA: TGCAGCGTTGAAGACTTAAACTATGGC. It codes for CSVEDLNYG. The complete CDR3 reads CSVEDLNYGYTF.

The sample holds many counts of this clone. The read stops 3 residues short of the end of the CDR3; the missing end is completed from the germline J gene. The V gene is TRBV20-1, the J gene TRBJ1-1, with D unclear. V was pared by 1 base and J by 1 base, with 7 bases between. The CDR3 spans 13 residues. Per the germline V gene, CDR1 is DFQATT and CDR2 is SNEGSKA (reference sequence). The part of the CDR3 DNA that was read is TGCAGTGCTAGAGGGGCAGGGAACACTGAA. It translates to CSARGAGNTE. The entire CDR3 reads CSARGAGNTEAFF.

This clone has a count of ten or more. Read data end 3 residues before the CDR3 end; the end is taken from the germline J gene. The chain employs TRBV15 and TRBJ2-2; D not certain. Looked up from germline, CDR1 is LNHNV and CDR2 is YYDKDF (reference sequence). CDR3 length: 13 amino acids. Trimming shortened V by 0 bases and J by 4 bases, and 3 bases separated the two germline ends. CDR3 bases read: TGTGCCACCAGCAGAGATAGCACCGGGGAG. The encoded protein is CATSRDSTGE. The CDR3 in its entirety is CATSRDSTGELFF.

This clone was counted ten times or more. The CDR3 is CASSARTERDQPQHF. The CDR3 bases that were read are TGCGCCAGCAGCGCAAGAACAGAAAGAGATCAGCCC. This chain connects TRBV5-1 to TRBJ1-5; no definite D call. The observed sequence ends 3 residues before the CDR3 terminus, with the missing tail filled in from the germline J gene. The CDR3 has 15 residues. With 4 bases removed from V and 5 bases from J, the gap between germline ends came to 16 bases. Germline V lookup: CDR1 SGHRS, CDR2 YFSETQ.

This clone has ten or more counts. This CDR3 is CSASWEGRNNEELFF. CDR3 DNA, as far as it was read: TGCAGTGCTAGTTGGGAGGGGAGGAACAATGAGGAA. This sequence joins TRBV20-1 and TRBJ1-4; possibly TRBD1 for D (5 bases). The CDR3 end falls 3 residues outside the read, so it is completed with the germline J gene. CDR1 DFQATT and CDR2 SNEGSKA come from the germline V gene (reference sequence). The CDR3 has 15 amino acids.

Remarks on this clone: The sequence runs out 3 residues before the end of the CDR3; the remainder is reconstructed from the germline J gene. This chain joins TRBV18 and TRBJ2-1; 8 bases are shared with TRBD2. CDR1 is KGHSH, CDR2 LQKENI, per germline. V gave up 0 bases and J gave up 2 bases; unmatched junction bases: 3. This CDR3 has 16 residues. The CDR3 DNA, read in part, is TGTGCCAGCTCACCACCGGGGACTAGGCCCTACAATGAG. Translated: CASSPPGTRPYNE. The full CDR3 sequence reads CASSPPGTRPYNEQFF. Full variable domain (remainder filled in from reference TRBV18 and TRBJ2-1): NAGVMQNPRHLVRRRGQEARLRCSPMKGHSHVYWYRQLPEEGLKFMVYLQKENIIDESGMPKERFSAEFPKEGPSILRIQQVVRGDSAAYFCASSPPGTRPYNEQFFGPGTRLTVL.

Ten or more counts support this clone. The read comes to an end 3 residues before the CDR3 does, leaving the germline J gene to fill in the end. The chain is built from TRBV29-1 and TRBJ2-1, with TRBD2 matching over 9 bases. V lost 6 bases and J lost 5; bases outside the gene matches: 5. Germline V lookup: CDR1 SQVTM, CDR2 ANQGSEA. The CDR3 is 13 residues long. CDR3 DNA (partial): TGCAGCGTGGGGACTAGCACAGACAATGAG. Protein product: CSVGTSTDNE. The CDR3 in full is CSVGTSTDNEQFF.

This clone was picked up many times. CDR3 sequence: CSARTGGNIQYF. The CDR3 DNA, read in part, is TGCAGTGCTAGGACCGGGGGGAACATT. J is TRBJ2-4 and V is TRBV20-1; 7 nucleotides line up with TRBD2. The read ends 3 residues shy of where the CDR3 ends; the end is completed using the germline J gene. Per the germline V gene, CDR1 is DFQATT and CDR2 is SNEGSKA (reference sequence). Germline trimming cut 3 bases from V and 7 bases from J; bases unmatched to any gene: 3. This CDR3 spans 12 amino acids.

At least ten counts were recorded for this clone. The CDR3 region is CASSVEDSTEAFF. The part of the CDR3 DNA that was read is TGTGCCAGCAGTGTAGAGGACAGCACTGAA. V usage is TRBV6-1 and J usage is TRBJ1-1, with a possible D match to TRBD1 (6 bases). The read stops 3 residues short of the end of the CDR3; the missing end is completed from the germline J gene. CDR1 and CDR2 from the germline V gene are MNHNS and SASEGT. The V end lost 4 bases, the J end lost 4 bases, and 10 bases lay between the germline ends. The CDR3 is 13 residues long.

This clone was found many times. From the germline J gene comes the end of the CDR3, since the read stops 3 residues before it. The chain joins TRBV6-1 to TRBJ2-2, with 8 bases aligning to TRBD1. V was pared by 4 bases and J by 4 bases, with 5 bases of the junction left unmatched. The CDR3 runs 15 residues. Per germline, CDR1 MNHNS and CDR2 SASEGT. CDR3: CASSANRGSTGELFF. CDR3 bases read: TGTGCCAGCAGTGCCAACAGGGGGAGCACCGGGGAG.

A remark on this clone: The read ends 3 residues early relative to the CDR3; the germline J gene fills the gap. The V and J genes are TRBV5-4 and TRBJ2-7; no reliable D call. The CDR3 consists of 13 residues. Germline V gene data show CDR1 as SGHNT and CDR2 as YYREEE (reference sequence). The germline V and J ends were trimmed by 0 bases and 2 bases, with 6 bases remaining between them. The CDR3 spells CASSLGGPYEQYF. The CDR3 bases that were read are TGTGCCAGCAGCTTGGGAGGTCCCTACGAG.

This clone was counted between two and nine times. Read sequence stops 3 residues before the CDR3 end, and the germline J gene provides the missing end. The rearrangement uses TRBV11-2 and TRBJ2-7, with 7 bases lining up with TRBD2. J lost 3 bases, V lost 5 bases, and 10 bases had no gene match. This CDR3 is 15 amino acids long. Germline V lookup: CDR1 SGHAT, CDR2 FQNNGV. The CDR3 protein is CASSRVGGGGYEQYF. The sequenced CDR3 bases are TGTGCCAGCAGCCGAGTGGGTGGCGGGGGCTACGAG.

The table lists this clone with many counts. Incomplete CDR3 DNA: TGTGCCAGCAGCCAAGATAGGGGACAGGGGGTCTACGAG. Translated, it gives CASSQDRGQGVYE. In full, the CDR3 is CASSQDRGQGVYEQYF. The rearrangement links TRBV14 to TRBJ2-7, with TRBD1 matching 11 bases. Read coverage stops 3 residues before the CDR3 terminus; the germline J gene supplies the remainder. Trimming cost V 0 bases and J 3 bases; bases outside gene matches: 4. Germline V lookup: CDR1 SGHDN, CDR2 FVKESK. CDR3 length: 16 amino acids.

This clone was detected ten times or more. The CDR3 end falls 3 residues outside the read, so it is completed with the germline J gene. V and J are TRBV5-1 and TRBJ1-2, with D perhaps TRBD1 (5 bases). This CDR3 is 13 amino acids long. Germline V lookup: CDR1 SGHRS, CDR2 YFSETQ. CDR3 sequence: CASSWDFKGGYTF. The covered CDR3 bases are TGCGCCAGCAGCTGGGATTTCAAGGGGGGC.

This clone showed up many times. The read terminates 3 residues before the CDR3 end, so the remaining end is supplied by the germline J gene. The chain uses TRBV7-2 and TRBJ2-1, with D unclear. Germline loops: CDR1 SGHTA, CDR2 FQGNSA. Trimming pared 5 bases from V and 5 bases from J, leaving 16 bases between. The CDR3 sequence is 15 residues long. The CDR3: CASSPALATNNEQFF. Partial CDR3 DNA: TGTGCCAGCAGCCCTGCGCTTGCAACCAACAATGAG. The whole variable domain, filled in from reference TRBV7-2 and TRBJ2-1, reads GAGVSQSPSNKVTEKGKDVELRCDPISGHTALYWYRQSLGQGLEFLIYFQGNSAPDKSGLPSDRFSAERTGGSVSTLTIQRTQQEDSAVYLCASSPALATNNEQFFGPGTRLTVL.

This clone was seen many times. The observed sequence ends 3 residues before the CDR3 terminus, with the missing tail filled in from the germline J gene. J is TRBJ1-2 and V is TRBV12-3 or TRBV12-4; D remains ambiguous. V was trimmed by 4 bases and J by 3 bases, leaving 15 bases between them. The CDR3 consists of 15 residues. The sequenced part of the CDR3 DNA is TGTGCCAGCAGTTGGTCAGTTCGTCGGGACTATGGC. Its translation is CASSWSVRRDYG. The entire CDR3 protein reads CASSWSVRRDYGYTF.

This clone was seen more than once but under ten times. The read comes to an end 3 residues before the CDR3 does, leaving the germline J gene to fill in the end. The chain links TRBV19 to TRBJ1-2, with D possibly matching TRBD1 (6 bases). The CDR3 has 16 amino acids. From germline, CDR1 is LNHDA and CDR2 SQIVND (reference sequence). Between the trimmed V and J ends, which lost 8 bases and 4 bases, there was a span of 23 bases. CDR3 in amino acids: CASGIHRGTVSYGYTF. The sequenced part of the CDR3 DNA is TGTGCCAGTGGAATTCATAGGGGGACGGTATCCTATGGC.

This clone has a count of ten or more. The read ends 3 residues shy of where the CDR3 ends; the end is completed using the germline J gene. The chain links TRBV30 to TRBJ1-3; perhaps TRBD1 as D (6 bases). This CDR3 region has 15 residues. Germline V gene data show CDR1 as GTSNPN and CDR2 as SVGIG (reference sequence). V was clipped by 4 bases and J by 0 bases, with 13 bases between them. The CDR3 reads CAWTGQTNSGNTIYF. The part of the CDR3 DNA that was read is TGTGCCTGGACTGGACAGACCAACTCTGGAAACACC.

This clone showed up many times. The CDR3 sequence is CSARVVAGGPSTDTQYF. The CDR3 bases that were read are TGCAGTGCTAGAGTCGTTGCGGGAGGGCCCTCGACAGATACG. The V and J genes are TRBV20-1 and TRBJ2-3; 9 bases fit TRBD2. Read data end 3 residues before the CDR3 end; the end is taken from the germline J gene. Trimming cost V 1 base and J 3 bases; bases outside gene matches: 11. Germline-derived CDR1 and CDR2 are DFQATT and SNEGSKA (reference sequence). The CDR3 runs to 17 residues.

This clone occurred many times. The DNA ends 3 residues before the CDR3 does, and the rest of the CDR3 is filled in from the germline J gene. The chain combines TRBV18 with TRBJ2-5, with 7 nucleotides matching TRBD1. CDR1 and CDR2 from the germline V gene are KGHSH and LQKENI. With V trimmed by 2 bases and J by 5 bases, 8 bases remained unmatched. The CDR3 contains 15 residues. The covered CDR3 bases are TGTGCCAGCTCACCATCAGACAGGGCCGGTGAGACC. It encodes CASSPSDRAGET. The whole CDR3 region reads CASSPSDRAGETQYF.

This clone appeared many times. The read gets to within 3 residues of the CDR3 end, and the germline J gene fills in the rest. This chain connects TRBV19 to TRBJ1-2; the D gene is possibly TRBD1 (6 bases). Trimming pared 3 bases from V and 0 bases from J, leaving 14 bases between. The germline CDR1 and CDR2 sequences are LNHDA and SQIVND (reference sequence). The CDR3 contains 16 residues. The CDR3 sequence: CASSIRSTGPNYGYTF. The CDR3 DNA, read in part, is TGTGCCAGTAGTATCCGATCGACAGGTCCTAACTATGGC.

In regard to this clone: Read sequence stops 3 residues before the CDR3 end, and the germline J gene provides the missing end. This chain uses TRBV7-6 with TRBJ1-2; D gene ambiguous. The CDR3 extends over 14 amino acids. Germline lookup yields CDR1 SGHVS and CDR2 FNYEAQ. Here the CDR3 reads CASSFGPEGGSYTF. The CDR3 DNA, read in part, is TGTGCCAGCAGCTTTGGTCCAGAGGGCGGGAGC.

Many counts were recorded for this clone. The read gets to within 3 residues of the CDR3 end, and the germline J gene fills in the rest. This chain joins TRBV20-1 and TRBJ2-7; 8 nucleotides agree with TRBD2. The CDR3 has 13 amino acids. The trim removed 6 bases at V and 6 bases at J, leaving 10 bases unmatched. Germline CDR1 reads DFQATT; CDR2 reads SNEGSKA (reference sequence). Partial CDR3 DNA: TGCAGTGCCCCGACTAGCGTGGGGTCCGAG. Amino acid sequence: CSAPTSVGSE. The entire CDR3 protein is CSAPTSVGSEQYF.

This clone was detected many times. The CDR3: CASSATGQSSYEQYF. The sequenced part of the CDR3 DNA is TGTGCCAGCAGTGCCACCGGACAGAGCTCCTACGAG. The V and J genes are TRBV6-1 and TRBJ2-7; weak D call: TRBD1 (6 bases). Read coverage stops 3 residues before the CDR3 terminus; the germline J gene supplies the remainder. The V gene lost 4 bases and the J gene lost 0 bases, with 13 bases spanning the gap. The V gene's germline CDR1 is MNHNS and CDR2 SASEGT. This CDR3 spans 15 amino acids.

This clone occurred many times. The DNA ends 3 residues before the CDR3 does, and the rest of the CDR3 is filled in from the germline J gene. The genes are TRBV20-1 and TRBJ1-1; D gene ambiguous. CDR1 and CDR2 from the germline V gene are DFQATT and SNEGSKA (reference sequence). The V and J ends lost 3 bases and 5 bases respectively, with 13 bases between them. The CDR3 extends over 13 amino acids. Partial CDR3 DNA: TGCAGTGCTAGTGACATACCGGGGACTGAA. Translation gives CSASDIPGTE. The whole CDR3 sequence is CSASDIPGTEAFF.